These 29 T cell receptor beta chains were all obtained from the same sample, sequenced in a study of post-analysis software for immune sequencing data. Overall study findings and caveats: Several TRBV segments (TRBV5-6, TRBV5-1 and TRBV20-1 among them) occurred more frequently in patients than in controls.

Unique molecular identifiers had been added to the TCR beta cDNA libraries. TCRdb re-derived calls from the PCR reads in MiXCR, one entry per CDR3 protein. The data show 650,000 to 850,000 distinct CDR3 sequences, around 42% seen once. These receptors' antigens are unknown. Input material: blood. The receptors stem from a girl aged 10-17 years with multiple sclerosis.

The chain has TRBV7-2 and TRBJ2-3; a weak D match, TRBD2 (6 bases). Germline CDR1 reads SGHTA; CDR2 reads FQGNSA. The CDR3 has 16 residues. V lost 3 bases, J lost 0 bases, and 13 bases lay in between. CDR3 sequence: CASSFLAASSTDTQYF. The CDR3 nucleotides read TGTGCCAGCAGCTTCTTAGCGGCTTCTAGCACAGATACGCAGTATTTT.

This clonotype was seen a few times. The chain combines TRBV9 with TRBJ2-5; the D gene is possibly TRBD2 (7 bases). The J call may be in error: the DNA end matches TRBJ2-7 better. Germline values: CDR1 SGDLS, CDR2 YYNGEE. CDR3 length: 13 amino acids. The CDR3 loop reads CASSVGGGREQYF. As DNA, the CDR3 is TGTGCCAGCAGCGTAGGCGGGGGCCGCGAGCAGTACTTC.

This chain joins TRBV7-9 and TRBJ1-1, with D tentatively TRBD1 (5 bases). From germline, CDR1 is SEHNR and CDR2 FQNEAQ (reference sequence). This CDR3 comprises 14 residues. V was clipped by 5 bases and J by 4 bases, with 14 bases between them. The CDR3 loop is CASSPDGGSTEAFF. The CDR3 DNA reads TGTGCCAGCAGCCCAGACGGGGGGAGCACTGAAGCTTTCTTT.

Only one count was recorded for this clonotype. The chain uses TRBV29-1 and TRBJ2-5, with unresolved D. The ends were cut back, 6 bases at V and 3 bases at J, with 14 bases in the middle. CDR1 is SQVTM and CDR2 is ANQGSEA in the germline V gene. This CDR3 spans 13 amino acids. CDR3 residues: CSVPGTGEETQYF. Written as DNA, the CDR3 is TGCAGCGTCCCGGGTACCGGCGAAGAGACCCAGTACTTC.

The chain links TRBV29-1 to TRBJ1-1; D possibly corresponds to TRBD1 (6 bases). Trimming shortened V by 6 bases and J by 0 bases, and 11 bases separated the two germline ends. In germline, CDR1 is SQVTM, CDR2 ANQGSEA. This CDR3 has 13 amino acids. CDR3 amino acids: CSVAQGMNTEAFF. For the CDR3, the DNA is TGCAGCGTGGCACAGGGCATGAACACTGAAGCTTTCTTT. The whole variable domain, remainder taken from reference TRBV29-1 and TRBJ1-1, is SAVISQKPSRDICQRGTSLTIQCQVDSQVTMMFWYRQQPGQSLTLIATANQGSEATYESGFVIDKFPISRPNLTFSTLTVSNMSPEDSSIYLCSVAQGMNTEAFFGQGTRLTVV.

This sequence joins TRBV28 and TRBJ1-5; TRBD1 is a possible D gene (5 bases). This CDR3 region has 14 residues. V lost 10 bases, J lost 1 base, and 14 bases lay in between. CDR1 is MDHEN, CDR2 SYDVKM, per germline. CDR3 sequence: CATVHRSSNQPQHF. The CDR3 region has the DNA TGTGCCACGGTCCACAGGTCGAGCAATCAGCCCCAGCATTTT.

CDR3: CASSASGTGGGEQYF. The CDR3 nucleotides are TGTGCCAGCAGCGCGTCCGGGACAGGGGGAGGTGAGCAGTACTTC. The V and J genes are TRBV7-9 and TRBJ2-7; 11 bases are a match to TRBD1. This CDR3 has 15 amino acids. V dropped 5 bases and J dropped 7; count of bases not matched to a gene: 10. Germline loops: CDR1 SEHNR, CDR2 FQNEAQ (reference sequence).

CDR3 DNA: TGCAGTGCAAAACTAGCGGGCACAGATACGCAGTATTTT. It translates to CSAKLAGTDTQYF. V is TRBV20-1 and J is TRBJ2-3; 8 positions match TRBD2. Per germline, CDR1 DFQATT and CDR2 SNEGSKA (reference sequence). This CDR3 has 13 residues. V was pared by 6 bases and J by 1 base, with 3 bases of the junction left unmatched.

The rearrangement joins TRBV20-1 to TRBJ2-7; TRBD2 matches 8 bases. Germline V gene data show CDR1 as DFQATT and CDR2 as SNEGSKA (reference sequence). CDR3 length equals 15 residues. Unmatched junction bases numbered 6, after V lost 0 bases and J lost 2 bases. The CDR3 DNA reads as TGCAGTGCTAGAGATAGGTCTAGCGGGCCCTACGAGCAGTACTTC. It yields the protein CSARDRSSGPYEQYF.

The chain carries TRBV5-1 and TRBJ2-7; 12 bases agree with TRBD1. Trimming removed 4 bases from V and 6 bases from J; junction bases left unmatched: 11. This CDR3 has 16 residues. Per the germline V gene, CDR1 is SGHRS and CDR2 is YFSETQ. The CDR3 bases are TGCGCCAGCAGCCAGGGACAGGGGGCAGGAGGGCGCGAGCAGTACTTC. Residues: CASSQGQGAGGREQYF. The entire variable domain, with the rest obtained from reference TRBV5-1 and TRBJ2-7, is as follows: KAGVTQTPRYLIKTRGQQVTLSCSPISGHRSVSWYQQTPGQGLQFLFEYFSETQRNKGNFPGRFSGRQFSNSRSEMNVSTLELGDSALYLCASSQGQGAGGREQYFGPGTRLTVT.

The rearrangement joins TRBV2 to TRBJ2-7, with 9 positions matching TRBD2. The J call may be incorrect, as the DNA end agrees better with TRBJ2-5. The CDR3 totals 15 residues. Germline lookup yields CDR1 SNHLY and CDR2 FYNNEI. The CDR3 protein is CASSEEGLAVETQYF. As DNA, the CDR3 is TGTGCCAGCAGTGAAGAGGGACTAGCCGTGGAGACCCAGTACTTC.

CDR3 residues: CASSQDSGIRIEQYF. The DNA for the CDR3 is TGCGCCAGCAGCCAAGACAGCGGGATACGAATCGAGCAGTACTTC. This chain connects TRBV4-3 to TRBJ2-5; 7 positions match TRBD2. The J call may be wrong; the DNA end is better matched by TRBJ2-7. Germline V CDR1 and CDR2: LGHNA, YSLEER. The CDR3 is made up of 15 amino acids.

V is TRBV7-9 and J is TRBJ2-4; D unresolved. The germline V and J ends were trimmed by 6 bases and 0 bases, with 12 bases remaining between them. The CDR3 has 15 amino acids. Germline values: CDR1 SEHNR, CDR2 FQNEAQ (reference sequence). CDR3 sequence (DNA): TGTGCCAGCAGTCATGGCACTCTAGCCAAAAACATTCAGTACTTC. Translating it yields CASSHGTLAKNIQYF.

This clonotype was counted only a few times. The chain couples TRBV12-5 to TRBJ1-2; D not resolved. Germline CDR1 reads LGHNT; CDR2 reads FRNRAP. The CDR3 sequence is 13 residues long. Trimming removed 5 bases at V and 6 bases at J, with 13 bases between. The CDR3 DNA is TGTGCTAGTGGTAGTGGTAACCGTGATGGCTACACCTTC. This translates into CASGSGNRDGYTF. Together with reference TRBV12-5 and TRBJ1-2, the CDR3 gives the full variable domain: DARVTQTPRHKVTEMGQEVTMRCQPILGHNTVFWYRQTMMQGLELLAYFRNRAPLDDSGMPKDRFSAEMPDATLATLKIQPSEPRDSAVYFCASGSGNRDGYTFGSGTRLTVV.

This clonotype was seen a few times. The chain uses TRBV19 and TRBJ2-5; D might be TRBD2 (5 bases). The ends were cut back, 1 base at V and 4 bases at J, with 13 bases in the middle. CDR1 and CDR2 from the germline V gene are LNHDA and SQIVND (reference sequence). This CDR3 has 15 residues. This chain's CDR3 is CASSIGERQSETQYF. As DNA, the CDR3 is TGTGCCAGTAGTATAGGGGAGCGGCAATCAGAGACCCAGTACTTC. Based on the CDR3 plus reference TRBV19 and TRBJ2-5, the full variable domain is DGGITQSPKYLFRKEGQNVTLSCEQNLNHDAMYWYRQDPGQGLRLIYYSQIVNDFQKGDIAEGYSVSREKKESFPLTVTSAQKNPTAFYLCASSIGERQSETQYFGPGTRLLVL.

V gene TRBV29-1 combines with J gene TRBJ2-4, with 10 bases matching TRBD2. The CDR3 contains 15 residues. The V gene's germline CDR1 is SQVTM and CDR2 ANQGSEA. After removal of 7 bases from V and 0 bases from J, the junction contained 6 bases not matched to a gene. The CDR3 region is CSARLAGLAKNIQYF. As DNA, the CDR3 is TGCAGCGCCAGACTAGCGGGTTTAGCCAAAAACATTCAGTACTTC.

DNA of the CDR3: TGTGCCAGCAGTTTACCGAAACAGCCCCAGCATTTT. This encodes CASSLPKQPQHF. The rearrangement links TRBV12-3 or TRBV12-4 to TRBJ1-5; D not certain. Trimming stripped 2 bases from V and 7 bases from J, with 6 bases between. The CDR3 loop spans 12 amino acids.

The gene calls are TRBV11-2 and TRBJ2-5; weak D call: TRBD2 (5 bases). The CDR3 sequence is 15 residues long. Deletions cut 6 bases from V and 5 bases from J, with 19 bases between. The germline V gene encodes CDR1 SGHAT and CDR2 FQNNGV. The CDR3 DNA reads as TGTGCCAGCAGTCCTTTGGACTTGGGCCCGGAGACCCAGTACTTC. Encoded protein: CASSPLDLGPETQYF.

The rearrangement links TRBV5-1 to TRBJ2-1; perhaps TRBD2 as D (5 bases). The CDR3 extends over 14 amino acids. CDR1 and CDR2 from the germline V gene are SGHRS and YFSETQ. V lost 4 bases and J lost 6, with 14 bases in between. CDR3 region: CASSRQTIRNEQFF. The CDR3 DNA sequence: TGCGCCAGCAGCCGTCAGACTATCCGCAATGAGCAGTTCTTC.

The chain uses TRBV15 and TRBJ2-1; 7 bases align to TRBD2. This CDR3 has 16 residues. Losses at the gene ends were 1 base for V and 0 bases for J; bases not matched to a gene: 3. Germline CDR1 reads LNHNV; CDR2 reads YYDKDF (reference sequence). The CDR3 DNA sequence: TGTGCCACCAGCAGAGGCCTAGCGGCCTCCTACAATGAGCAGTTCTTC. It translates to CATSRGLAASYNEQFF.

The V call is TRBV20-1, the J call TRBJ2-1, with D possibly being TRBD2 (5 bases). The CDR3 loop spans 12 amino acids. From germline, CDR1 is DFQATT and CDR2 SNEGSKA (reference sequence). V shed 3 bases and J shed 10 bases, with 13 bases lying between them. The CDR3 region has the DNA TGCAGTGCTAGCCCGCTAGCAAGCGAGCAGTTCTTC. Translating it yields CSASPLASEQFF.

The chain employs TRBV21-1 and TRBJ2-7; the table assigns TRBD1, which was not confirmed against the DNA. TRBV21-1 is assigned pseudogene status. This CDR3 has 16 residues. This chain's CDR3 is CASSKGQGIPNYEQYF. Written as DNA, the CDR3 is TGTGCCAGCAGCAAAGGACAGGGGATTCCCAACTACGAGCAGTACTTC.

The chain couples TRBV6-1 to TRBJ2-1; a weak D match, TRBD2 (5 bases). The ends were cut back, 5 bases at V and 4 bases at J, with 21 bases in the middle. The CDR3 has 17 amino acids. Germline loops: CDR1 MNHNS, CDR2 SASEGT. The CDR3 nucleotides read TGTGCCAGCAGTCTTCGGACTGCAGCTCGGTTATACAATGAGCAGTTCTTC. It encodes CASSLRTAARLYNEQFF.

This clonotype has a count of ten or more. V and J are TRBV25-1 and TRBJ2-7; TRBD1 is a possible D gene (6 bases). The CDR3 is 12 amino acids. Germline V gene lookup returns CDR1 MGHDK and CDR2 SYGVNS. The germline V and J ends were trimmed by 5 bases and 9 bases, with 14 bases remaining between them. CDR3 in DNA: TGTGCCAGCAGTTTCACCGGGACACCGCAGTACTTC. Translated: CASSFTGTPQYF.

The chain links TRBV12-3 or TRBV12-4 to TRBJ2-3; 9 bases align to TRBD2. Losses at the gene ends were 3 bases for V and 0 bases for J; bases not matched to a gene: 10. The CDR3 contains 18 residues. The CDR3 DNA reads TGTGCCAGCAGTTTGTTGGCGGGAGGGCACTCTAGCACAGATACGCAGTATTTT. Its protein is CASSLLAGGHSSTDTQYF.

J is TRBJ2-2 and V is TRBV2, with 8 bases fitting TRBD2. Germline lookup yields CDR1 SNHLY and CDR2 FYNNEI. The length of the CDR3 is 16 residues. J lost 0 bases, V lost 7 bases, and 7 bases had no gene match. The CDR3 region has the DNA TGTGCCAGCAATCGACTAGCGAACGCGAACACCGGGGAGCTGTTTTTT. Amino acid sequence: CASNRLANANTGELFF.

In nucleotides, the CDR3 is TGTGCCAGCTCCAACGCGGAGGGGGTAGCCAAAAACATTCAGTACTTC. Amino acid sequence: CASSNAEGVAKNIQYF. The gene calls are TRBV13 and TRBJ2-4; D tentatively reads TRBD1 or TRBD2 (6 bases each). V lost 8 bases, J lost 0 bases, and 17 bases lay in between. CDR1 PRHDT and CDR2 FYEKMQ come from the germline V gene (reference sequence). This CDR3 spans 16 amino acids.

J is TRBJ1-1 and V is TRBV5-1, with TRBD1 matching 12 bases. V lost 7 bases to trimming and J lost 6 bases; unmatched junction nucleotides: 16. The CDR3 covers 17 residues. CDR1 SGHRS and CDR2 YFSETQ come from the germline V gene. The CDR3 is CASRIPGQGAPGAEAFF. The CDR3, as DNA: TGCGCCAGCCGAATTCCGGGACAGGGGGCGCCGGGCGCTGAAGCTTTCTTT.

The chain links TRBV6-5 to TRBJ1-2; 7 bases fit TRBD1. This CDR3 contains 15 residues. Germline V gives CDR1 MNHEY, CDR2 SVGAGI. V lost 0 bases and J lost 8; bases outside the gene matches: 9. The CDR3 DNA reads TGTGCCAGCAGTTACTCGGGAGACAGGGCGGGGGGCTACACCTTC. Amino acid sequence: CASSYSGDRAGGYTF.